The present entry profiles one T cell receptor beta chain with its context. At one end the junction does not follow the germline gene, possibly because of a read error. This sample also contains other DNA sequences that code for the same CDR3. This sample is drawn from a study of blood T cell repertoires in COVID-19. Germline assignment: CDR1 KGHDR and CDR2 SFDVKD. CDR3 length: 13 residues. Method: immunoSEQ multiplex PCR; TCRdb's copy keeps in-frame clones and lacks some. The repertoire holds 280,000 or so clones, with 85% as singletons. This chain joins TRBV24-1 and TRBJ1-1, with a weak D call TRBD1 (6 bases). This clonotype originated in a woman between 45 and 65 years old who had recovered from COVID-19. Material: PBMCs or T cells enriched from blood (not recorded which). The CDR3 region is CATSDLGGTEAFF. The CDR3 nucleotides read TGTGCCACCAGCGATTTAGGGGGTACTGAAGCTTTCTTT.